This entry concerns a single TCR beta chain. The antigen is unknown. The assay was immunoSEQ multiplex PCR, and TCRdb's table has in-frame clones only and misses some. The table records around 250,000 clones, 80% to 90% of them present only once. Treatment of the sample: some 20 received Ad26.COV2.S at low or high dose, single or two shots; roughly five received placebo; per-sample allocation not given. Material that was analyzed had been drawn on day 63 after the first vaccine or placebo injection. It was Wuhan-strain SARS-CoV-2 spike that the Ad26 vaccine vector expressed. This sample is drawn from a study of Ad26.COV2.S vaccination and SARS-CoV-2 variants. Study-wide background: Intramuscular Ad26.COV2.S doses were given once or twice, 56 days apart.

Looked up from germline, CDR1 is SGHTS and CDR2 is YDEGEE. V was cut by 0 bases and J by 7 bases, with 16 bases left in between. CDR3 length equals 16 residues. Overall study findings and caveats: Vaccinated individuals (as opposed to placebo recipients) had higher spike-specific TCR breadth.

The receptor was derived from a person aged 18-60 years who received the Ad26.COV2.S COVID-19 vaccine or a placebo. Sample: peripheral blood, taken in a trial of Ad26.COV2.S vaccine versus placebo. The chain has TRBV5-8 and TRBJ1-4, with no clear D. Written as DNA, the CDR3 is TGTGCCAGCAGCTTGGCGGGGAAGTTGATCGGTGAAAAACTGTTTTTT. Its protein is CASSLAGKLIGEKLFF.